This TCR beta chain was retrieved from a study of lymphopenia after photon versus proton radiotherapy. The length of the CDR3 is 15 residues. Germline V gives CDR1 SGHTA, CDR2 FQGNSA. Trimming shortened V by 5 bases and J by 3 bases, and 13 bases separated the two germline ends. Clones were sequenced by immunoSEQ multiplex PCR, and TCRdb holds only the in-frame ones, with some missing. The table includes about 26,000 clones, around 83% detected once. The chain couples TRBV7-2 to TRBJ2-2; D remains ambiguous. The sample here was peripheral blood, taken from a patient treated with photon-based radiotherapy. The sequence derives from a woman aged 45-65 years with pancreatic cancer. The CDR3 protein is CASSPDLGYTGELFF. The DNA of the CDR3 is TGTGCCAGCAGCCCAGACCTAGGATACACCGGGGAGCTGTTTTTT.